One sample yielded the 26 T cell receptor beta chains listed below, sequenced in a study of response to subunit inactivated influenza vaccine. TCRdb ran MiXCR on the RT-PCR reads and lists one entry per CDR3 protein. The table shows 200,000 to 250,000 distinct CDR3 sequences, with 12% occurring only once. Specimen: non-naive T cells sorted from PBMCs, collected about 14 days before vaccination. The receptors stem from a man aged 45 to 65 who received an inactivated influenza vaccine.

The rearrangement links TRBV29-1 to TRBJ2-1, with D tentatively TRBD2 (5 bases). Germline V lookup: CDR1 SQVTM, CDR2 ANQGSEA. The CDR3 runs to 15 residues. Trimming took 4 bases from V and 3 from J, leaving 16 bases between them. The CDR3 DNA reads TGCAGCGTTGCTATTACTAGAGGATTCTACAATGAGCAGTTCTTC. It encodes CSVAITRGFYNEQFF.

This clonotype was detected only a few times. The V and J genes are TRBV30 and TRBJ2-1; possibly TRBD2 for D (6 bases). With 1 base removed from V and 4 bases from J, the gap between germline ends came to 11 bases. This CDR3 has 14 residues. From germline, CDR1 is GTSNPN and CDR2 SVGIG (reference sequence). DNA for the CDR3: TGTGCCTGGAGTGGGGCGGGACCGTACAATGAGCAGTTCTTC. Translated: CAWSGAGPYNEQFF.

The rearrangement uses TRBV20-1 and TRBJ1-1, with D perhaps matching TRBD1 (5 bases). The CDR3 is 13 residues long. V lost 4 bases and J 1 base, leaving 10 bases between the germline ends. CDR1 and CDR2 (germline): DFQATT, SNEGSKA (reference sequence). CDR3 nucleotide sequence: TGCAGTGCTATAGACAGCCCGAACACTGAAGCTTTCTTT. Translated: CSAIDSPNTEAFF.

The chain combines TRBV4-1 with TRBJ2-2; D possibly corresponds to TRBD2 (5 bases). The V and J ends lost 4 bases and 1 base respectively, with 10 bases between them. Germline CDR1 is MGHRA and CDR2 is YSYEKL. The CDR3 is made up of 15 amino acids. Here the CDR3 reads CASSLSVLNTGELFF. CDR3 sequence (DNA): TGCGCCAGCAGCCTTAGCGTCCTGAACACCGGGGAGCTGTTTTTT.

V and J are TRBV5-1 and TRBJ2-3, with D perhaps matching TRBD2 (5 bases). V gave up 4 bases and J gave up 2 bases, with 14 bases separating them. CDR3 size: 15 residues. Germline CDR1 SGHRS, CDR2 YFSETQ. CDR3 coding DNA: TGCGCCAGCAGCCCGGGGAAGCAGAACACAGATACGCAGTATTTT. Encoded protein: CASSPGKQNTDTQYF.

The rearrangement joins TRBV29-1 to TRBJ2-6; maybe TRBD1 (6 bases). The V and J ends lost 0 bases and 2 bases respectively, with 8 bases between them. This CDR3 is built from 15 residues. Germline loops: CDR1 SQVTM, CDR2 ANQGSEA. The CDR3 sequence is CSVEDTGPGANVLTF. The CDR3 region has the DNA TGCAGCGTTGAAGATACAGGGCCTGGGGCCAACGTCCTGACTTTC.

The chain is built from TRBV3-1 and TRBJ1-3; D not certain. This CDR3 is 15 amino acids long. Between the trimmed V and J ends, which lost 0 bases and 1 base, there was a span of 7 bases. In germline, CDR1 is LGHDT, CDR2 YNNKEL (reference sequence). The CDR3 region is CASSQDLRSGNTIYF. The DNA for the CDR3 is TGTGCCAGCAGCCAAGATCTTAGGTCTGGAAACACCATATATTTT.

Only a few counts were recorded for this clonotype. The chain employs TRBV12-3 or TRBV12-4 and TRBJ2-1; tentatively, D is TRBD1 (7 bases). The length of the CDR3 is 17 residues. V lost 3 bases and J lost 2, with 17 bases in between. CDR3 sequence: CASSFNRAGGPYNEQFF. In DNA, the CDR3 is TGTGCCAGCAGTTTTAATCGGGCAGGGGGGCCCTACAATGAGCAGTTCTTC.

This clonotype was observed a few times. This chain links TRBV7-9 with TRBJ1-1, with 10 bases lining up with TRBD1. In germline, CDR1 is SEHNR, CDR2 FQNEAQ (reference sequence). This CDR3 has 16 residues. V lost 2 bases, J lost 3 bases, and 6 bases stayed unmatched. The CDR3 sequence is CASSLSPGQGDTEAFF. CDR3 nucleotide sequence: TGTGCCAGCAGCTTAAGCCCTGGACAGGGGGACACTGAAGCTTTCTTT.

The rearrangement joins TRBV29-1 to TRBJ2-1, with a weak D call TRBD2 (6 bases). The CDR3 sequence is 19 residues long. Trimming took off 2 bases at V and 0 bases at J, with 23 bases between the two ends. In germline, CDR1 is SQVTM, CDR2 ANQGSEA. The DNA for the CDR3 is TGCAGCGTTGAAAGGGCCGCAGGTGTCCTAGCGTGCTCCTACAATGAGCAGTTCTTC. Its translation: CSVERAAGVLACSYNEQFF.

This clonotype was counted between two and nine times. The chain uses TRBV20-1 and TRBJ2-5, with 7 bases lining up with TRBD1. V lost 6 bases to trimming and J lost 1 base; unmatched junction nucleotides: 8. This CDR3 spans 14 amino acids. Germline V lookup: CDR1 DFQATT, CDR2 SNEGSKA (reference sequence). DNA of the CDR3: TGCAGTGCAGGGGACAGCCGGGTCCAAGAGACCCAGTACTTC. Protein sequence: CSAGDSRVQETQYF.

This clonotype was counted a few times. The chain is built from TRBV20-1 and TRBJ2-3; D call uncertain. Trimming took 6 bases from V and 1 from J, leaving 14 bases between them. The CDR3 runs 14 residues. Germline loops: CDR1 DFQATT, CDR2 SNEGSKA (reference sequence). The CDR3 DNA reads TGCAGTGCACTGGCTACTCTTCGCACAGATACGCAGTATTTT. Translating it yields CSALATLRTDTQYF.

The chain's CDR3 is CASSAPTSGGSKEQYF. The CDR3 DNA reads as TGCGCCAGCAGCGCCCCGACTAGCGGGGGGTCTAAGGAGCAGTACTTC. This rearrangement joins TRBV4-1 to TRBJ2-7; 13 positions agree with TRBD2. The V gene's germline CDR1 is MGHRA and CDR2 YSYEKL. With V trimmed by 5 bases and J by 7 bases, 11 bases remained unmatched. There are 16 residues in the CDR3.

This clonotype was seen a few times. This chain connects TRBV5-1 to TRBJ2-5; no reliable D call. Trimming took 5 bases from V and 2 from J, leaving 19 bases between them. Germline V lookup: CDR1 SGHRS, CDR2 YFSETQ. The CDR3 totals 16 residues. The CDR3: CASSWGSGHEQETQYF. In DNA, the CDR3 is TGCGCCAGCAGTTGGGGTTCTGGGCATGAGCAAGAGACCCAGTACTTC.

This clonotype was counted ten times or more. The chain joins TRBV18 to TRBJ1-2, with D tentatively TRBD1 (5 bases). Germline V CDR1 and CDR2: KGHSH, LQKENI. V lost 0 bases to trimming and J lost 8 bases, with 13 bases between them. The CDR3 totals 14 residues. CDR3 amino acids: CASSPPEGLGGYTF. CDR3 DNA: TGTGCCAGCTCACCACCAGAGGGGCTTGGAGGCTACACCTTC.

This clonotype was counted between two and nine times. This chain's CDR3 is CARQETQYF. The CDR3 nucleotides are TGTGCCAGACAAGAGACCCAGTACTTC. The rearrangement links TRBV21-1 to TRBJ2-5. TRBV21-1 is tagged as a pseudogene. The CDR3 loop spans 9 amino acids.

This clonotype was counted between two and nine times. The chain employs TRBV20-1 and TRBJ1-2; D ambiguous. V dropped 0 bases and J dropped 7 bases, with 6 bases sitting between them. From germline, CDR1 is DFQATT and CDR2 SNEGSKA (reference sequence). The CDR3 is made up of 11 amino acids. CDR3 region: CSARDHPGYTF. DNA of the CDR3: TGCAGTGCTAGAGATCATCCTGGCTACACCTTC.

This clonotype was seen a handful of times. The gene calls are TRBV4-1 and TRBJ2-1, with D possibly being TRBD2 (7 bases). The germline V gene encodes CDR1 MGHRA and CDR2 YSYEKL. The CDR3 runs to 16 residues. The V end lost 4 bases, the J end lost 3 bases, and 16 bases lay between the germline ends. The CDR3 region is CASSRQEGGNYNEQFF. The CDR3 nucleotides read TGCGCCAGCAGCCGACAGGAGGGGGGGAACTACAATGAGCAGTTCTTC.

This clonotype occurred a few times. CDR3 DNA: TGTGCTGGGCGCTATGGTTTGAGCTGCGAGCAGTACTTC. Its protein product is CAGRYGLSCEQYF. The V call is TRBV12-5, the J call TRBJ2-7; D is unclear. There are 13 residues in the CDR3. The germline V gene encodes CDR1 LGHNT and CDR2 FRNRAP. V was shortened by 11 bases and J by 6 bases, with 20 bases between the two germline ends.

The rearrangement links TRBV20-1 to TRBJ2-7; D possibly corresponds to TRBD2 (5 bases). The ends were cut back, 6 bases at V and 0 bases at J, with 12 bases in the middle. The CDR3 runs 13 residues. Germline CDR1 and CDR2: DFQATT and SNEGSKA (reference sequence). DNA of the CDR3: TGCAGTGCCGACGAGGGCAACTCCTACGAGCAGTACTTC. It codes for CSADEGNSYEQYF.

This clonotype has just a few counts. The CDR3 spells CAISLTEYEQYF. The DNA of the CDR3 is TGTGCCATCAGTCTAACAGAGTACGAGCAGTACTTC. This chain joins TRBV10-3 and TRBJ2-7; D is unresolved. Germline values: CDR1 ENHRY, CDR2 SYGVKD. V gave up 5 bases and J gave up 4 bases, with 9 bases separating them. The CDR3 covers 12 residues.

This clonotype was seen many times. The chain recombines TRBV7-2 with TRBJ2-2; D remains ambiguous. This CDR3 spans 16 amino acids. Trimming cost V 1 base and J 0 bases, with 9 bases left between them. Germline V CDR1 and CDR2: SGHTA, FQGNSA. As DNA, the CDR3 is TGTGCCAGCAGCTTAGAGGTTAATACGAACACCGGGGAGCTGTTTTTT. Its protein product is CASSLEVNTNTGELFF.

The chain is built from TRBV10-3 and TRBJ1-2; no clear D gene. The CDR3 is made up of 13 amino acids. V was pared by 0 bases and J by 6 bases, with 8 bases between. Germline values: CDR1 ENHRY, CDR2 SYGVKD. CDR3 amino acids: CAISESPGNGYTF. The DNA of the CDR3 is TGTGCCATCAGTGAGTCTCCAGGAAATGGCTACACCTTC.

This chain connects TRBV2 to TRBJ2-5; no reliable D call. The CDR3 runs to 13 residues. The germline CDR1 and CDR2 sequences are SNHLY and FYNNEI. With 6 bases removed from V and 5 bases from J, the gap between germline ends came to 13 bases. The CDR3, as DNA: TGTGCCAGCAGCTTCCTAGAGGCGGAGACCCAGTACTTC. This sequence encodes CASSFLEAETQYF.

This clonotype occurred a few times. The chain links TRBV23-1 to TRBJ2-3, with 9 bases identical to TRBD2. TRBV23-1 is reported as an ORF; its role is uncertain. The CDR3 is 18 residues long. V shed 6 bases and J 2 bases; nucleotides not matched to a gene: 15. CDR3 sequence (DNA): TGCGCCAGCAGCCATACCGGCCGACTAGCGGAGACCACAGATACGCAGTATTTT. Translating gives CASSHTGRLAETTDTQYF.

The rearrangement links TRBV7-2 to TRBJ2-3; D tentatively fits TRBD1 or TRBD2 (5 bases each). Deletions cut 6 bases from V and 6 bases from J, with 16 bases between. The CDR3 consists of 14 residues. Germline values: CDR1 SGHTA, CDR2 FQGNSA. The CDR3 loop is CASRNARGPDTQYF. CDR3 nucleotides: TGTGCCAGCAGAAATGCGAGGGGCCCGGATACGCAGTATTTT.